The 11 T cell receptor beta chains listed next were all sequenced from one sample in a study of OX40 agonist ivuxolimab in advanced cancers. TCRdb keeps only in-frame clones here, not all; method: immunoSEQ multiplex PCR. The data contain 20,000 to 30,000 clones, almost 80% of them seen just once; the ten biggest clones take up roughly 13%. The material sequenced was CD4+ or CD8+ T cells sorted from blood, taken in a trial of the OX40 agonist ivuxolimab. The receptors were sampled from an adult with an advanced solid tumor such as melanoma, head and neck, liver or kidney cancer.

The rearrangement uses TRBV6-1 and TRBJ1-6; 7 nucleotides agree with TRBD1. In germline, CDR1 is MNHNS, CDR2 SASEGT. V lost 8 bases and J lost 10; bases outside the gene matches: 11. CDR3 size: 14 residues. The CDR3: CASQKGAPWSPLHF. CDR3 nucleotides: TGTGCCAGCCAGAAGGGGGCTCCTTGGTCACCCCTCCACTTT.

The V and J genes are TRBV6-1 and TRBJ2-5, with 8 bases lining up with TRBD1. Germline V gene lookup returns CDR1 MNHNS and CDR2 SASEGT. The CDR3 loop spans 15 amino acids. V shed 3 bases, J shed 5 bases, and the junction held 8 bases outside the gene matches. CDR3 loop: CASSEGQVPSETQYF. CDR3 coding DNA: TGTGCCAGCAGTGAGGGACAGGTTCCTTCGGAGACCCAGTACTTC.

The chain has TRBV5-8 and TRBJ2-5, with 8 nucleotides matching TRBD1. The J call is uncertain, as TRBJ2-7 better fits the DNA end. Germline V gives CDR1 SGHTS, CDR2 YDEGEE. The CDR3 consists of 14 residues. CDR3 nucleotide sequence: TGTGCCAGCAGCTGGACAGGGCGCCCCTACGAGCAGTACTTC. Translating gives CASSWTGRPYEQYF.

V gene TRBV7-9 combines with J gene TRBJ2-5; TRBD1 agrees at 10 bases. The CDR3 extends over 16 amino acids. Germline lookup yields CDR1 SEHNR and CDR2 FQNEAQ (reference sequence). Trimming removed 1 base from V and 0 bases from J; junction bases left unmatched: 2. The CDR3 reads CASSLGTGGYQETQYF. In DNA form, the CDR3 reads TGTGCCAGCAGCTTAGGGACAGGGGGTTACCAAGAGACCCAGTACTTC.

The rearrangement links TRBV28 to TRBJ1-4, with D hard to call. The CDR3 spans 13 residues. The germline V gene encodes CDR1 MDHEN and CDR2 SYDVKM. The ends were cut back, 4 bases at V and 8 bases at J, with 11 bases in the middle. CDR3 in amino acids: CASSYWEEEKLFF. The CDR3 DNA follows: TGTGCCAGCAGTTACTGGGAAGAAGAAAAACTGTTTTTT.

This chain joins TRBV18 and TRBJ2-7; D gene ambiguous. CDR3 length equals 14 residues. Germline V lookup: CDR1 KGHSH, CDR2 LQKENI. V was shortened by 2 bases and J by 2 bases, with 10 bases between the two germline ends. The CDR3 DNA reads TGTGCCAGCTCACCAGAGACGGCCCCCTACGAGCAGTACTTC. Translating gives CASSPETAPYEQYF.

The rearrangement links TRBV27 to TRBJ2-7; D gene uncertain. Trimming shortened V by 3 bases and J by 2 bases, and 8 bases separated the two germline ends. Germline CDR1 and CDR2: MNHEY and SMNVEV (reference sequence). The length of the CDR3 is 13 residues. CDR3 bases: TGTGCCAGCAGTTTTGGGCAGACCTACGAGCAGTACTTC. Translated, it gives CASSFGQTYEQYF.

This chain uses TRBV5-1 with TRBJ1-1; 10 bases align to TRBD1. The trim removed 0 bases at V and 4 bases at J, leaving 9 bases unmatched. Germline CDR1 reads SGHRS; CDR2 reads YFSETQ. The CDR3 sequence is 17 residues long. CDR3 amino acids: CASSLGDRGRVATEAFF. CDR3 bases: TGCGCCAGCAGCTTGGGAGACAGGGGGCGAGTGGCCACTGAAGCTTTCTTT.

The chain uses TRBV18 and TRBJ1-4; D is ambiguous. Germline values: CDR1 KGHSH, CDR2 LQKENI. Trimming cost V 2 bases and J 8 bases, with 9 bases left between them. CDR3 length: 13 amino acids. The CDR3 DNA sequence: TGTGCCAGCTCACCAGGGTATGAGGAAAAACTGTTTTTT. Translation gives CASSPGYEEKLFF. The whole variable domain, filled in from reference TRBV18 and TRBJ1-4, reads NAGVMQNPRHLVRRRGQEARLRCSPMKGHSHVYWYRQLPEEGLKFMVYLQKENIIDESGMPKERFSAEFPKEGPSILRIQQVVRGDSAAYFCASSPGYEEKLFFGSGTQLSVL.

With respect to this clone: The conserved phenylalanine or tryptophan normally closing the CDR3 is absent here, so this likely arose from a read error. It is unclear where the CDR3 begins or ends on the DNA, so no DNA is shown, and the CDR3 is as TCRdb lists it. The CDR3 spells CASSQSGGRGRVL. The rearrangement uses TRBV23-1 and TRBJ2-7; TRBD1 is taken as the D call from the table, unchecked against the DNA. TRBV23-1 is assigned to the ORF class and has an uncertain function. The CDR3 length equals 13 residues, ends included.

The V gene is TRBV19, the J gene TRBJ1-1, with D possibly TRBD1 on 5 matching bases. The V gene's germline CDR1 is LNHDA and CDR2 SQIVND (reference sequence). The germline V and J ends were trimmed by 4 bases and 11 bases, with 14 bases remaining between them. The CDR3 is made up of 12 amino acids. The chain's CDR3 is CASSTDRGGAFF. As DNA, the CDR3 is TGTGCCAGTAGTACCGATAGGGGTGGCGCTTTCTTT.